This is a list of T cell receptor beta chains from one sample in a study of beta chain features in type 1 diabetes. TCRdb's copy holds only in-frame clones and misses some; the assay was immunoSEQ multiplex PCR. In the table there are a few hundred thousand clones, over 9% of which are singletons. The sample comprised central memory CD4+ T cells from blood. These receptors originate from a man aged 25-45 years with type 1 diabetes. Both conserved end residues are part of each CDR3. The D gene is left open where the match is weak. Expanded clones get a size class; other rows say once, few or many, or leave the size out.

>TRBJ2-5|NA|few|TRBV10-3
CAIRGRGEETQYF
TGTGCCATCAGAGGCAGGGGGGAAGAGACCCAGTACTTC
>TRBJ2-3|NA|NA|TRBV6-6
CASGDHRRPDTQYF
TGTGCCAGCGGGGACCATCGGCGCCCAGATACGCAGTATTTT
>TRBJ1-5|TRBD1|few|TRBV4-2
CASSQGRDREGQPQHF
TGTGCCAGCAGCCAGGGACGGGACAGGGAGGGTCAGCCCCAGCATTTT
>TRBJ2-3|TRBD2|NA|TRBV6-6
CASSFSGIDTQYF
TGTGCCAGCAGTTTTAGCGGGATTGATACGCAGTATTTT
>TRBJ2-1|NA|few|TRBV11-3
CASSLDHNEQFF
TGTGCCAGCAGCTTAGATCACAATGAGCAGTTCTTC
>TRBJ2-2|NA|NA|TRBV6-6
CASNTRSNTGELFF
TGTGCCAGCAATACGCGATCGAACACCGGGGAGCTGTTTTTT
>TRBJ2-2|TRBD2|few|TRBV6-1
CASQRLAGDTGELFF
TGTGCCAGTCAGCGACTAGCGGGAGACACCGGGGAGCTGTTTTTT
>TRBJ2-7|TRBD1|NA|TRBV2
CAGKTGYEQYF
TGTGCCGGAAAGACAGGGTACGAGCAGTACTTC
>TRBJ1-3|NA|NA|TRBV9
CASSVDPRGGGGNTIYF
TGTGCCAGCAGCGTAGACCCCCGGGGCGGAGGTGGAAACACCATATATTTT
>TRBJ1-1|TRBD1|few|TRBV25-1
CASSESRDSTEAFF
TGTGCCAGCAGTGAATCCCGGGACAGCACTGAAGCTTTCTTT
>TRBJ2-1|NA|few|TRBV29-1
CSVAKRTLNEQFF
TGCAGCGTTGCCAAGCGGACCCTAAATGAGCAGTTCTTC
>TRBJ2-3|TRBD2|NA|TRBV7-3
CASSPTSGRALGTDTQYF
TGTGCCAGCAGCCCTACTAGCGGGAGGGCCCTCGGCACAGATACGCAGTATTTT
>TRBJ1-2|NA|NA|TRBV7-2
CASSPTGQREGYTF
TGTGCCAGCAGCCCAACGGGGCAGAGGGAGGGCTACACCTTC
>TRBJ2-1|NA|NA|TRBV6-4
CASSRTGSESYNEQFF
TGTGCCAGCAGTCGTACAGGGAGTGAGTCCTACAATGAGCAGTTCTTC
>TRBJ2-4|NA|NA|TRBV11-2
CASSLGAKNIQYF
TGTGCCAGCAGCTTGGGAGCCAAAAACATTCAGTACTTC
>TRBJ1-2|TRBD1|NA|TRBV28
CASNSGQTYGYTF
TGTGCCAGCAACTCGGGACAGACCTATGGCTACACCTTC
>TRBJ1-2|NA|NA|TRBV30
CAWGGSASRYTF
TGTGCCTGGGGAGGGTCAGCCTCCCGCTACACCTTC
>TRBJ1-1|NA|few|TRBV7-8
CASSLQARTEAFF
TGTGCCAGCAGCCTCCAAGCAAGGACTGAAGCTTTCTTT
>TRBJ2-3|NA|NA|TRBV18
CASSPPGYRDGSLIAQYF
TGTGCCAGCTCACCACCCGGATACCGGGACGGTTCTCTGATTGCGCAGTATTTT
>TRBJ1-5|TRBD1|NA|TRBV28
CASSFLQGIHQPQHF
TGTGCCAGCAGTTTTCTACAGGGGATACATCAGCCCCAGCATTTT
>TRBJ2-1|NA|many|TRBV18
CASSPGKDAYNEQFF
TGTGCCAGCTCCCCAGGGAAGGATGCCTACAATGAGCAGTTCTTC
>TRBJ2-2|NA|NA|TRBV9
CASSVGLNTGELFF
TGTGCCAGCAGCGTGGGACTTAACACCGGGGAGCTGTTTTTT
>TRBJ2-4|NA|NA|TRBV7-2
CASSHTGTLAKNIQYF
TGTGCCAGCAGTCATACAGGGACGTTAGCCAAAAACATTCAGTACTTC
>TRBJ1-5|TRBD1|NA|TRBV19
CASSIDRQGAPPQHF
TGTGCCAGTAGTATAGATCGGCAGGGGGCGCCCCCTCAGCATTTT
>TRBJ2-3|NA|NA|TRBV6-5
CASSSPGLRVYF
TGTGCCAGCAGCTCCCCGGGACTGCGGGTGTATTTT
>TRBJ1-4|TRBD1|NA|TRBV18
CASSPTWTGNEKLFF
TGTGCCAGCTCACCAACGTGGACAGGAAATGAAAAACTGTTTTTT
>TRBJ1-3|NA|few|TRBV2
CASSLEEGPWGNTIYF
TGTGCCAGCAGTCTAGAAGAGGGACCATGGGGAAACACCATATATTTT
>TRBJ2-2|NA|few|TRBV7-6
CASSQREGSTGELFF
TGTGCCAGCAGCCAGCGAGAAGGAAGCACCGGGGAGCTGTTTTTT
>TRBJ2-2|NA|many|TRBV7-9
CASSLLGTGELFF
TGTGCCAGCAGCTTACTGGGAACCGGGGAGCTGTTTTTT
>TRBJ1-2|NA|few|TRBV28
CASSPAGGYTF
TGTGCCAGCAGTCCCGCGGGTGGCTACACCTTC
>TRBJ1-3|NA|NA|TRBV28
CASSLGPGYSGNTIYF
TGTGCCAGCAGTTTGGGTCCAGGGTACTCTGGAAACACCATATATTTT
>TRBJ2-1|NA|few|TRBV18
CASSPNTQYNEQFF
TGTGCCAGCTCACCCAATACCCAGTACAATGAGCAGTTCTTC
>TRBJ1-1|NA|few|TRBV5-1
CASMDGGYITEAFF
TGCGCCAGCATGGACGGCGGGTACATAACTGAAGCTTTCTTT
>TRBJ2-3|TRBD2|few|TRBV19
CASSIASGTRTDTQYF
TGTGCCAGTAGTATAGCTAGCGGGACCCGCACAGATACGCAGTATTTT
>TRBJ2-7|TRBD1|NA|TRBV2
CASRYLGQGVEQYF
TGTGCCAGCAGATACCTGGGACAGGGGGTCGAGCAGTACTTC
>TRBJ2-1|TRBD1|NA|TRBV11-3
CASSLEGQGVNEQFF
TGTGCCAGCAGCTTGGAGGGACAGGGCGTCAATGAGCAGTTCTTC
>TRBJ2-1|NA|few|TRBV6-5
CASSYSGYNEQFF
TGTGCCAGCAGTTACTCAGGGTACAATGAGCAGTTCTTC
>TRBJ2-6|NA|NA|TRBV7-9
CASSFVNSGANVLTF
TGTGCCAGCAGCTTTGTTAACTCTGGGGCCAACGTCCTGACTTTC
>TRBJ1-1|NA|NA|TRBV7-8
CASSPEGGNTEAFF
TGTGCCAGCAGCCCAGAGGGGGGGAACACTGAAGCTTTCTTT
>TRBJ2-1|NA|NA|TRBV4-3
CASSQQTSSYNEQFF
TGCGCCAGCAGCCAACAGACTAGCTCCTACAATGAGCAGTTCTTC
>TRBJ1-2|NA|NA|TRBV7-9
CASSYGAGYTF
TGTGCCAGCAGCTACGGGGCTGGCTACACCTTC
>TRBJ2-7|NA|many|TRBV29-1
CSSSTGKPYEQYF
TGCAGCTCTTCAACAGGGAAACCCTACGAGCAGTACTTC
>TRBJ2-7|TRBD2|few|TRBV28
CATLRLAGIYEQYF
TGTGCCACCCTCCGGCTAGCGGGAATCTACGAGCAGTACTTC
>TRBJ1-2|NA|few|TRBV20-1
CSAYRDGYTF
TGCAGTGCTTACAGGGACGGCTACACCTTC
>TRBJ2-2|TRBD1|many|TRBV7-9
CASSSRTGRSGELFF
TGTGCCAGCAGCTCCCGGACAGGGCGGTCCGGGGAGCTGTTTTTT
>TRBJ2-3|NA|NA|TRBV27
CASSLWDKYTDTQYF
TGTGCCAGCAGTTTATGGGACAAGTACACAGATACGCAGTATTTT
>TRBJ1-1|NA|many|TRBV27
CASSLSGGVNTEAFF
TGTGCCAGCAGTTTATCGGGCGGGGTGAACACTGAAGCTTTCTTT
>TRBJ2-3|TRBD2|few|TRBV2
CASSEGLAGETDTQYF
TGTGCCAGCAGTGAAGGGCTAGCGGGAGAAACAGATACGCAGTATTTT